This TCR beta chain was observed in a study of cytomegalovirus exposure and HLA in healthy donors. Study results and limitations: Reportedly, HLA-A and HLA-B alleles of most subjects were accurately predicted from TCR beta.

CDR3 size: 15 residues. CDR1 and CDR2 (germline): SGHNT, YYREEE (reference sequence). Unmatched junction bases numbered 5, after V lost 0 bases and J lost 3 bases. A multiplex PCR was run with 60 Vbeta primers and 13 Jbeta primers. Only in-frame clones appear in the TCRdb table, and some are missing; sequencing was by immunoSEQ multiplex PCR. Among some 100,000 clones listed, roughly 75% were seen once. With respect to this clone: As yet, its antigen is unknown.

The sequence derives from a male donor in good health and CMV-seropositive. This chain links TRBV5-4 with TRBJ1-2, with 7 bases identical to TRBD1. The specimen was PBMCs. CDR3 amino acids: CASSLEEGAYYGYTF. CDR3 DNA sequence: TGTGCCAGCAGCTTGGAGGAGGGGGCGTACTATGGCTACACCTTC.